A selection of T cell receptor beta chains follows, all from one sample in a study of blood T cell repertoires in COVID-19. Sequencing was performed with immunoSEQ multiplex PCR; in TCRdb, only in-frame clones are kept and a portion is missing. The sample yields roughly 180,000 clones, about 87% seen once. Material for sequencing was peripheral blood. The receptors originated from a woman in her 30s with acute or convalescent COVID-19. CDR3s include the opening cysteine and the closing phenylalanine or tryptophan. A D gene is named only where the DNA matches it firmly. Expanded clones are given a class, and other clones once, few, many or no size at all.

cdr3_nt	cdr3_aa	v_call	j_call	d_call	clone_size
TGTGCCAGCAGCTTACTCCTCTCTGGGGCCAACGTCCTGACTTTC	CASSLLLSGANVLTF	TRBV11-2	TRBJ2-6	NA	NA
TGTGCCAGCAGCCAAGAGAAGGGGAGGTACTATGGCTACACCTTC	CASSQEKGRYYGYTF	TRBV4-2	TRBJ1-2	NA	NA
TGCGCCAGCAGCCACGACCGGGTCCTCCCGCTCTCTGGGGCCAACGTCCTGACTTTC	CASSHDRVLPLSGANVLTF	TRBV4-1	TRBJ2-6	NA	NA
TGCGCCAGCAGCCCCGGGACTCTCGCCATACGCGAGCAGTACTTC	CASSPGTLAIREQYF	TRBV5-1	TRBJ2-7	NA	NA
TGTGCCAGCAGCCCTAGCCGCAGTTTCACCGGGGAGCTGTTTTTT	CASSPSRSFTGELFF	TRBV11-3	TRBJ2-2	NA	NA
TGTGCCAGTAGTATTAGGGGGACAGGACCCCAGCATTTT	CASSIRGTGPQHF	TRBV19	TRBJ1-5	TRBD1	NA
TGCAGCGCCGGCGGGCAGGGAGGGGAGACCCAGTACTTC	CSAGGQGGETQYF	TRBV29-1	TRBJ2-5	TRBD2	NA
TGTGCCAGCAGCCCACTCGGTAGCAGAAGCTCCTACAATGAGCAGTTCTTC	CASSPLGSRSSYNEQFF	TRBV7-2	TRBJ2-1	NA	NA
TGTGCCTGGTGTACGCAGGGTCTCGATGAGCAGTTCTTC	CAWCTQGLDEQFF	TRBV30	TRBJ2-1	NA	NA
TGTGCCAGCAGCTACCGGCCCGGGACTAGCGGGTGGTCCGACGAGCATGGGTGGTACTTC	CASSYRPGTSGWSDEHGWYF	TRBV9	TRBJ2-7	TRBD2	NA
TGTGCCAGCAGTCCCCCCGGGACTAGAAGAAACACCGGGGAGCTGTTTTTT	CASSPPGTRRNTGELFF	TRBV28	TRBJ2-2	TRBD2	NA
TGTGCCAGCACCATGACAGGGTCCCACGATACGCAGTATTTT	CASTMTGSHDTQYF	TRBV11-2	TRBJ2-3	TRBD1	NA
TGTGCCAGCAGCGCCTCTCCAGGGGGGCAGTTCTTC	CASSASPGGQFF	TRBV6-6	TRBJ2-1	TRBD1	NA
TGTGCCAGTAGTTTGACAGGGTACGGGAACTACAATGAGCAGTTCTTC	CASSLTGYGNYNEQFF	TRBV19	TRBJ2-1	TRBD1	NA
TGTGCCAGCAGCCAAGACCCGTTACGCGCCGGGGAGCTGTTTTTT	CASSQDPLRAGELFF	TRBV3-1/TRBV3-2	TRBJ2-2	NA	NA
TGTGCCAGCAGTTACGGTATGGGGCGAAACTATGGCTACACCTTC	CASSYGMGRNYGYTF	TRBV28	TRBJ1-2	NA	once
TGTGCCATCAGTGAGTCCGGGACCGGGACAGGGTTATATTTT	CAISESGTGTGLYF	TRBV10-3	TRBJ1-3	TRBD1	NA
TGTGCCAGCACTCCCTCCCTACTAGGATCCTACAATGAGCAGTTCTTC	CASTPSLLGSYNEQFF	TRBV7-9	TRBJ2-1	NA	NA
TGCAGCGTTCGTGGGGGGAATACGCAGTATTTT	CSVRGGNTQYF	TRBV29-1	TRBJ2-3	NA	few
TGTGCCAGCAGGCCAGGGGGTAGCTCCTACAATGAGCAGTTCTTC	CASRPGGSSYNEQFF	TRBV28	TRBJ2-1	TRBD1	once
TGTGCCAGCAGCTCACGGGGAGGGGCCCCTAGCTCTGGGGCCAACGTCCTGACTTTC	CASSSRGGAPSSGANVLTF	TRBV11-2	TRBJ2-6	TRBD2	once
TGTGCCACCAGCAGAGGGGCCGATACGCAGTATTTT	CATSRGADTQYF	TRBV15	TRBJ2-3	NA	few
TGCGCCAGCAGCTTGGGACAGGGGAGTGATGAGCAGTTCTTC	CASSLGQGSDEQFF	TRBV5-1	TRBJ2-1	TRBD1	NA
TGTGCCAGCAGCTTATCCCGTTACGAGCAGTACTTC	CASSLSRYEQYF	TRBV7-9	TRBJ2-7	NA	NA
TGTGCCAGCAGGGGACAGTGGGCGGGGGAGCTGTTTTTT	CASRGQWAGELFF	TRBV28	TRBJ2-2	TRBD1	NA
TGTGCCAGCAGCGGAGGGGGGGCTGGTGGGGCCAACGTCCTGACTTTC	CASSGGGAGGANVLTF	TRBV2	TRBJ2-6	NA	NA
TGTGCCAGCAGCCAAGATAACAGGGGGGCGCAGCCCCAGCATTTT	CASSQDNRGAQPQHF	TRBV4-2	TRBJ1-5	TRBD1	few
TGTGCCAGCAGCCCCGAGGGACAGGGGGCGCAAGGCAGATTC	CASSPEGQGAQGRF	TRBV28	TRBJ2-7	TRBD1	NA
TGTGCCAGCAGTGAGGAGTGGAGCAATCAGCCCCAGCATTTT	CASSEEWSNQPQHF	TRBV25-1	TRBJ1-5	NA	once
TGTGCCTGGAGTGTCAGGGGCGGGCAGTATTTT	CAWSVRGGQYF	TRBV30	TRBJ2-3	NA	few
TGTGCCAGCATGTATGACAGGGCCGAAGCTTTCTTT	CASMYDRAEAFF	TRBV6-5	TRBJ1-1	TRBD1	NA
TGCGCCAGCAGCCACAGGCGGACTAGCGGAGGGGGGGTGAATGAGCAGTTCTTC	CASSHRRTSGGGVNEQFF	TRBV4-1	TRBJ2-1	TRBD2	NA
TGTGCCAGCGATAAGACTAGCGGAGAAGAGACCCAGTACTTC	CASDKTSGEETQYF	TRBV2	TRBJ2-5	TRBD2	once
TGTGCCGCCCGGGACTCCCAGGGTTACGAGCAGTACTTC	CAARDSQGYEQYF	TRBV28	TRBJ2-7	NA	once
TGTGCCAGCAGCCCTACAGGGGGCTTTTTGGTCTTC	CASSPTGGFLVF	TRBV7-2	TRBJ2-1	TRBD1	NA